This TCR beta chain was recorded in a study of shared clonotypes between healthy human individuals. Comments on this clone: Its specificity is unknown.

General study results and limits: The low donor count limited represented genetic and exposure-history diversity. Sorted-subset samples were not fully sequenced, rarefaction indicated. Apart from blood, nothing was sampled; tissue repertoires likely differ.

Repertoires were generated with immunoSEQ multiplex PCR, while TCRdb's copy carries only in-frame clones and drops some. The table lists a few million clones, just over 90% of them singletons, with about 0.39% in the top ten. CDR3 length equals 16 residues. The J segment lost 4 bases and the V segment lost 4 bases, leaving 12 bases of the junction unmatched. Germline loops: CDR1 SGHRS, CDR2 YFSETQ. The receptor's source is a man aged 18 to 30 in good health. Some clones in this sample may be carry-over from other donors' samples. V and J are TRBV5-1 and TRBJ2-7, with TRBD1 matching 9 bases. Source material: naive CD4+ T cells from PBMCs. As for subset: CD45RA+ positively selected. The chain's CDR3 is CASSERAGQGVYEQYF. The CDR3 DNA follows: TGCGCCAGCAGCGAACGGGCGGGACAGGGCGTTTACGAGCAGTACTTC.